The 10 T cell receptor beta chains listed next were all sequenced from one sample in a study of T cells in Graves' hyperthyroidism and ophthalmopathy. Authors of the study amplified TCR beta CDR3 regions from RNA transcripts. The primer set for the first-round RT-PCR of the TCR CDR3 was HTBI. TCRdb itself ran the multiplex PCR reads through MiXCR, one entry per CDR3 protein. Of approximately 720,000 distinct CDR3 sequences listed, 15% to 20% are singletons. Sequencing used blood. The receptor source for this set is a woman in her 50s with Graves' hyperthyroidism that later progressed to Graves' ophthalmopathy.

This chain joins TRBV7-2 and TRBJ2-3; no definite D call. Trimming cost V 5 bases and J 2 bases, with 17 bases left between them. The CDR3 extends over 16 amino acids. Per germline, CDR1 SGHTA and CDR2 FQGNSA. The CDR3 is CASSMNMGLNTDTQYF. The CDR3 DNA follows: TGTGCCAGCAGCATGAATATGGGTTTGAACACAGATACGCAGTATTTT.

The table lists this clonotype with a few counts. J is TRBJ1-5 and V is TRBV2, with a weak D call TRBD1 (6 bases). Germline V CDR1 and CDR2: SNHLY, FYNNEI. The CDR3 is 13 amino acids. V was shortened by 6 bases and J by 3 bases, with 9 bases between the two germline ends. The CDR3 nucleotides read TGTGCCAGCAGAGACAGGCACAATCAGCCCCAGCATTTT. The encoded protein is CASRDRHNQPQHF.

The chain combines TRBV5-4 with TRBJ1-2; possibly TRBD1 for D (6 bases). V was pared by 6 bases and J by 0 bases, with 12 bases between. Per the germline V gene, CDR1 is SGHNT and CDR2 is YYREEE (reference sequence). CDR3 length: 14 amino acids. Written as DNA, the CDR3 is TGTGCCAGCACCTGGGACAAAGCTAACTATGGCTACACCTTC. Protein product: CASTWDKANYGYTF. Full variable domain (outside the CDR3, taken from reference TRBV5-4 and TRBJ1-2): ETGVTQSPTHLIKTRGQQVTLRCSSQSGHNTVSWYQQALGQGPQFIFQYYREEENGRGNFPPRFSGLQFPNYSSELNVNALELDDSALYLCASTWDKANYGYTFGSGTRLTVV.

This clonotype was detected many times. The V and J genes are TRBV18 and TRBJ1-1; D not resolved. Germline V gives CDR1 KGHSH, CDR2 LQKENI. V was shortened by 6 bases and J by 2 bases, with 13 bases between the two germline ends. This CDR3 is built from 14 residues. As DNA, the CDR3 is TGTGCCAGCTCGGGATCGGCGGGTAACACTGAAGCTTTCTTT. This encodes CASSGSAGNTEAFF.

Note on this clonotype: One junction end disagrees with the germline gene, perhaps due to a read error. The chain recombines TRBV2 with TRBJ1-1; D unresolved. Germline CDR1 is SNHLY and CDR2 is FYNNEI. The CDR3 spans 13 residues. Here the CDR3 DNA reads TGTGCCAACAGTTTACACTGGAACACTGAAGCTTTCTTT. Amino acid sequence: CANSLHWNTEAFF.

In its sample, this clonotype was seen many times. The chain combines TRBV30 with TRBJ1-1; D is unclear. The germline V and J ends were trimmed by 0 bases and 4 bases, with 9 bases remaining between them. Germline CDR1 GTSNPN, CDR2 SVGIG (reference sequence). This CDR3 has 13 residues. CDR3 region: CAWSVHGFTEAFF. The CDR3 bases are TGTGCCTGGAGTGTACACGGGTTCACTGAAGCTTTCTTT.

This clonotype was found a few times. This sequence joins TRBV3-1 and TRBJ2-6, with a weak D call TRBD2 (5 bases). Germline V gene sequence: CDR1 LGHDT, CDR2 YNNKEL (reference sequence). The CDR3 contains 14 residues. Trimming took off 4 bases at V and 3 bases at J, with 7 bases between the two ends. In nucleotides, the CDR3 is TGTGCCAGCAGCCGAGGGTATGGGGCCAACGTCCTGACTTTC. Protein: CASSRGYGANVLTF.

This clonotype was detected only a few times. The rearrangement joins TRBV3-1 to TRBJ2-5; 7 nucleotides match TRBD2. Germline CDR1 and CDR2: LGHDT and YNNKEL (reference sequence). The J segment lost 3 bases and the V segment lost 0 bases, leaving 7 bases of the junction unmatched. The CDR3 loop spans 16 amino acids. For the CDR3, the DNA is TGTGCCAGCAGCCAAGACGTGACCCGGGGGGAAGAGACCCAGTACTTC. This gives the protein CASSQDVTRGEETQYF.

This clonotype was found many times. The chain links TRBV2 to TRBJ1-4; TRBD1 aligns across 7 bases. There are 15 residues in the CDR3. The V gene end was trimmed by 4 bases and the J gene end by 6 bases; junction bases not matched to a gene: 8. Germline V CDR1 and CDR2: SNHLY, FYNNEI. The CDR3 here is CASSARQGSHEKLFF. The CDR3 nucleotides are TGTGCCAGCAGTGCGAGACAGGGCTCTCATGAAAAACTGTTTTTT.

This clonotype was found many times. The chain couples TRBV9 to TRBJ2-7, with D possibly being TRBD2 (5 bases). Trimming left V 3 bases short and J 6 bases short, with 13 bases between. The V gene's germline CDR1 is SGDLS and CDR2 YYNGEE. The CDR3 runs to 13 residues. The CDR3, as DNA: TGTGCCAGCAGCGGAGGGATAGGGAGCGAGCAGTACTTC. Residues: CASSGGIGSEQYF.